The 20 T cell receptor beta chains presented below share a single source sample, sequenced in a study of post-analysis software for immune sequencing data. Whole-study results and caveats: Compared with controls, patients had more of 4 to 6 TRBV segments, including TRBV5-6, TRBV5-1 and TRBV20-1.

The authors incorporated unique molecular identifiers into the TCR beta cDNA libraries. TCRdb used MiXCR to reprocess the PCR reads, holding one entry per CDR3 protein. Found here are a few hundred thousand distinct CDR3 sequences, around 40% of them singletons; the top ten hold 9.5% to 13%. Antigens of these TCRs are unknown. Sequencing used blood. Every receptor here comes from a girl aged 5-17 years with multiple sclerosis.

V gene TRBV20-1 combines with J gene TRBJ2-7, with 8 bases matching TRBD2. Trimming took 0 bases from V and 3 from J; bases not matched to a gene: 7. Germline loops: CDR1 DFQATT, CDR2 SNEGSKA (reference sequence). The CDR3 runs to 15 residues. The CDR3 here is CSARDPTSGGYEQYF. In DNA form, the CDR3 reads TGCAGTGCTAGAGATCCTACTAGCGGTGGCTACGAGCAGTACTTC.

The chain employs TRBV7-2 and TRBJ2-3; D is undetermined. CDR3 length: 14 residues. V was clipped by 4 bases and J by 0 bases, with 8 bases between them. Germline-derived CDR1 and CDR2 are SGHTA and FQGNSA. The CDR3 DNA follows: TGTGCCAGCAGCTCCTGGAGTAGCACAGATACGCAGTATTTT. Residues: CASSSWSSTDTQYF.

This clonotype was recorded a few times. The chain has TRBV29-1 and TRBJ2-4; weak D call: TRBD2 (6 bases). The better agreement between TRBJ2-7 and the DNA end casts doubt on the J call. From germline, CDR1 is SQVTM and CDR2 ANQGSEA. The CDR3 sequence is 12 residues long. The CDR3 nucleotides read TGCAGCGTTGGCGGGGACGGCTACGAGCAGTACTTC. Translating it yields CSVGGDGYEQYF.

V and J are TRBV7-6 and TRBJ1-2, with 12 bases identical to TRBD1. The germline CDR1 and CDR2 sequences are SGHVS and FNYEAQ. The V gene end was trimmed by 1 base and the J gene end by 8 bases; junction bases not matched to a gene: 20. This CDR3 has 20 residues. CDR3 bases: TGTGCCAGCAGCTTAGAGGGGCCCCGGGACAGGGGGCTTTCCCCCCGAGGCTACACCTTC. Translated, it gives CASSLEGPRDRGLSPRGYTF. Combining the CDR3 with reference TRBV7-6 and TRBJ1-2 gives the whole variable domain GAGVSQSPRYKVTKRGQDVALRCDPISGHVSLYWYRQALGQGPEFLTYFNYEAQQDKSGLPNDRFSAERPEGSISTLTIQRTEQRDSAMYRCASSLEGPRDRGLSPRGYTFGSGTRLTVV.

The rearrangement uses TRBV3-1 and TRBJ2-1; TRBD2 matches 14 bases. The CDR3 is 17 amino acids. Germline V lookup: CDR1 LGHDT, CDR2 YNNKEL (reference sequence). V lost 6 bases to trimming and J lost 7 bases; unmatched junction nucleotides: 11. CDR3 nucleotides: TGTGCCAGCAGTCTTCTAGGACTAGCGGGAGGAGGTAATGAGCAGTTCTTC. Its protein is CASSLLGLAGGGNEQFF.

The chain carries TRBV7-9 and TRBJ1-1; D may be TRBD1 (6 bases). The germline V and J ends were trimmed by 2 bases and 6 bases, with 10 bases remaining between them. CDR1 and CDR2 from the germline V gene are SEHNR and FQNEAQ (reference sequence). This CDR3 has 13 amino acids. For the CDR3, the DNA is TGTGCCAGCAGCTTACAGGGGACCGCTGAAGCTTTCTTT. It is translated as CASSLQGTAEAFF. The full variable domain, with the rest looked up from reference TRBV7-9 and TRBJ1-1, is DTGVSQNPRHKITKRGQNVTFRCDPISEHNRLYWYRQTLGQGPEFLTYFQNEAQLEKSRLLSDRFSAERPKGSFSTLEIQRTEQGDSAMYLCASSLQGTAEAFFGQGTRLTVV.

The chain links TRBV12-3 or TRBV12-4 to TRBJ1-1; 9 bases line up with TRBD1. CDR3 length: 14 amino acids. Trimming cost V 8 bases and J 6 bases; bases outside gene matches: 10. The CDR3 nucleotides are TGTGCCAGCGGACAGGGGACCTTGATGGCTGAAGCTTTCTTT. Its translation is CASGQGTLMAEAFF.

The chain is built from TRBV12-3 or TRBV12-4 and TRBJ1-1, with TRBD1 identical over 8 bases. CDR3 length: 14 amino acids. V trimming: 3 bases; J trimming: 7 bases; junction bases outside the gene matches: 7. In nucleotides, the CDR3 is TGTGCCAGCAGTTTGGGCAGGGGGCGGGATGAAGCTTTCTTT. This encodes CASSLGRGRDEAFF.

The genes are TRBV3-1 and TRBJ1-4; maybe TRBD1 (5 bases). The germline gives CDR1 LGHDT, CDR2 YNNKEL (reference sequence). V lost 0 bases and J lost 7, with 9 bases in between. This CDR3 contains 14 residues. The CDR3 region has the DNA TGTGCCAGCAGCCAAGATCAGGGTACTGAAAAACTGTTTTTT. This codes for CASSQDQGTEKLFF.

This clonotype was seen a handful of times. The chain combines TRBV4-1 with TRBJ2-4; 7 bases are a match to TRBD1. There are 14 residues in the CDR3. With V trimmed by 3 bases and J by 8 bases, 7 bases remained unmatched. CDR1 and CDR2 from the germline V gene are MGHRA and YSYEKL. The CDR3 is CASSQLRDSDIQYF. As DNA, the CDR3 is TGCGCCAGCAGCCAGCTCCGGGACAGCGACATTCAGTACTTC.

This clonotype turned up a few times. The V call is TRBV24-1, the J call TRBJ2-1, with TRBD1 matching over 7 bases. The V gene's germline CDR1 is KGHDR and CDR2 SFDVKD. The CDR3 spans 16 residues. Losses at the gene ends were 3 bases for V and 0 bases for J; bases not matched to a gene: 4. The CDR3 DNA follows: TGTGCCACCAGTGATACGGACAGGTTCTCCTACAATGAGCAGTTCTTC. This translates into CATSDTDRFSYNEQFF.

For this clonotype: Mismatch with germline at one junction end may stem from a read error. The chain has TRBV6-6 and TRBJ2-5; D call uncertain. The CDR3 covers 15 residues. CDR1 is MNHNY and CDR2 is SVGAGI in the germline V gene (reference sequence). CDR3 bases: TGCGCCAGCAGTTACTCTCGACGGGACCAAGAGACCCAGTACTTC. Translating it yields CASSYSRRDQETQYF.

This chain connects TRBV20-1 to TRBJ1-5, with a tentative D call TRBD1 (5 bases). Germline values: CDR1 DFQATT, CDR2 SNEGSKA (reference sequence). The CDR3 runs to 16 residues. Trimming shortened V by 1 base and J by 2 bases, and 15 bases separated the two germline ends. CDR3: CSARVGHPSGNQPQHF. The CDR3, as DNA: TGCAGTGCTAGAGTGGGGCATCCTAGCGGCAATCAGCCCCAGCATTTT.

J is TRBJ2-1 and V is TRBV29-1, with 7 bases lining up with TRBD2. The CDR3 runs to 13 residues. The V segment lost 4 bases and the J segment 7 bases; nucleotides outside the gene matches: 7. The germline V gene encodes CDR1 SQVTM and CDR2 ANQGSEA. CDR3 DNA sequence: TGCAGCGTTGTGGGCGGGAGTGGAAATGAGCAGTTCTTC. Protein sequence: CSVVGGSGNEQFF.

The chain has TRBV10-3 and TRBJ2-1; D call uncertain. V was clipped by 10 bases and J by 4 bases, with 20 bases between them. In germline, CDR1 is ENHRY, CDR2 SYGVKD. CDR3 length equals 15 residues. CDR3 nucleotides: TGTGCCACCCAATCGGGTAGCCCTATATACAATGAGCAGTTCTTC. It specifies CATQSGSPIYNEQFF.

This clonotype turned up a few times. The DNA for the CDR3 is TGTGCCTGGAGTGGCAGGGTTAGTTATGGCTACACCTTC. This translates into CAWSGRVSYGYTF. The V gene is TRBV30, the J gene TRBJ1-2, with D possibly matching TRBD1 (5 bases). With 1 base removed from V and 5 bases from J, the gap between germline ends came to 11 bases. The CDR3 runs 13 residues. Germline CDR1 is GTSNPN and CDR2 is SVGIG (reference sequence).

This clonotype was detected a few times. The J gene is TRBJ2-7, the V gene TRBV29-1; unclear D gene. V lost 2 bases and J 2 bases, leaving 4 bases between the germline ends. The CDR3 has 11 amino acids. Looked up from germline, CDR1 is SQVTM and CDR2 is ANQGSEA. CDR3 residues: CSVEFAYEQYF. In DNA form, the CDR3 reads TGCAGCGTTGAATTCGCCTACGAGCAGTACTTC.

Worth noting for this clonotype: The junction does not match germline at one end; this may be a read error. The rearrangement joins TRBV27 to TRBJ2-1; 11 bases fit TRBD2. The CDR3 is 15 amino acids. The germline V gene encodes CDR1 MNHEY and CDR2 SMNVEV (reference sequence). In DNA form, the CDR3 reads TGTGCCAGCAGTCTGACCGGGACTAGCGGCAATGAGCAGGTCTTC. Translating gives CASSLTGTSGNEQVF.

This sequence joins TRBV27 and TRBJ2-1, with D possibly being TRBD1 (6 bases). The CDR3 is 17 residues long. The germline gives CDR1 MNHEY, CDR2 SMNVEV (reference sequence). Trimming shortened V by 5 bases and J by 1 base, and 18 bases separated the two germline ends. CDR3 residues: CASSPLGVGGSYNEQFF. The CDR3 region has the DNA TGTGCCAGCAGTCCCTTGGGGGTAGGGGGTTCCTACAATGAGCAGTTCTTC.

The rearrangement uses TRBV5-1 and TRBJ2-3; 9 positions match TRBD2. V was clipped by 1 base and J by 5 bases; unmatched bases: 8. CDR1 and CDR2 from the germline V gene are SGHRS and YFSETQ. CDR3 length: 16 residues. The CDR3 sequence: CASSLRVAGDGDTQYF. CDR3 coding DNA: TGCGCCAGCAGCTTGAGGGTAGCGGGAGATGGAGATACGCAGTATTTT.